This TCR beta chain was sequenced in a study of cytomegalovirus exposure and HLA in healthy donors. Study results and caveats: V- and J-gene trimming in TCR beta was tied to a missense DCLRE1C variant by an analysis performed later. Immune exposure information comprised only CMV serostatus. An analysis done earlier found most TCR beta V segments productive about 90% or about 30% of the time.

The PCR employed 60 Vbeta primers together with 13 Jbeta primers. This table comes from immunoSEQ multiplex PCR, and its TCRdb copy is limited to in-frame clones, with some not included. The sample shows 250,000 to 350,000 clones, about four fifths of them seen only once. A word on this clone: Its antigen is still unknown.

The TCR comes from a girl aged 2 to 10 in good health and CMV-seronegative. The specimen sequenced was PBMCs.

CDR3 region: CASSLVLRRTDTQYF. CDR3 DNA sequence: TGTGCCAGCAGCTTAGTCTTGCGTCGCACAGATACGCAGTATTTT. This rearrangement joins TRBV11-2 to TRBJ2-3; D uncertain. The CDR3 spans 15 residues. Germline V CDR1 and CDR2: SGHAT, FQNNGV. Between the trimmed V and J ends, which lost 1 base and 1 base, there was a span of 9 bases.